The 29 T cell receptor beta chains below come from one sample, sequenced in a study of blood T cell repertoires in COVID-19. Repertoires were generated with immunoSEQ multiplex PCR, while TCRdb's copy carries only in-frame clones and drops some. This table has around 270,000 clones, around 90% appearing once. The sequencing input was peripheral blood. These receptors came from a woman aged 55 to 70 with COVID-19, enrolled during active disease.

This clone has more than one count but fewer than ten. The genes are TRBV28 and TRBJ1-6, with D possibly being TRBD1 (5 bases). Trimming removed 10 bases from V and 14 bases from J, with 27 bases in between. The V gene's germline CDR1 is MDHEN and CDR2 SYDVKM. This CDR3 has 15 amino acids. The CDR3 DNA is TGTGCCACCCAGCTACATACCGGACATGCAGTTTCCCTCCACTTT. Translation: CATQLHTGHAVSLHF.

V is TRBV19 and J is TRBJ2-2; D uncertain. This CDR3 region has 15 residues. Looked up from germline, CDR1 is LNHDA and CDR2 is SQIVND (reference sequence). With 6 bases removed from V and 4 bases from J, the gap between germline ends came to 15 bases. Here the CDR3 reads CASRPPRSTTGELFF. The CDR3 DNA reads as TGTGCCAGTAGGCCACCAAGATCTACCACCGGGGAGCTGTTTTTT.

Comment on this clone: At one end the junction does not follow the germline gene, possibly because of a read error. This sequence joins TRBV20-1 and TRBJ2-4; a possible D gene is TRBD2 (5 bases). The CDR3 runs to 8 residues. Per germline, CDR1 DFQATT and CDR2 SNEGSKA (reference sequence). Written as DNA, the CDR3 is TGCAGTGCCGGGTCGGGGAGCTTC. It encodes CSAGSGSF.

A few counts support this clone. V is TRBV29-1 and J is TRBJ2-3, with 12 bases matching TRBD2. The CDR3 extends over 16 amino acids. The V and J ends lost 6 bases and 2 bases, in that order; junction bases with no gene match: 9. Germline V gene lookup returns CDR1 SQVTM and CDR2 ANQGSEA. As DNA, the CDR3 is TGCAGCGTCAGGTCGCTAGCGGGAGGGCCCACAGATACGCAGTATTTT. Residues: CSVRSLAGGPTDTQYF.

The chain uses TRBV19 and TRBJ2-7, with 8 bases matching TRBD1. This CDR3 is 14 amino acids long. V shed 6 bases, J shed 4 bases, and the junction held 8 bases outside the gene matches. Germline V gene sequence: CDR1 LNHDA, CDR2 SQIVND (reference sequence). The CDR3 nucleotides read TGTGCCAGTAGGACCCAGGGGGCAGGTTACGAGCAGTACTTC. Amino acid sequence: CASRTQGAGYEQYF.

This sequence joins TRBV10-1 and TRBJ2-3, with D possibly matching TRBD2 (6 bases). Germline-derived CDR1 and CDR2 are WNHNN and SYGVQD (reference sequence). V was pared by 5 bases and J by 0 bases, with 9 bases between. The CDR3 contains 14 residues. CDR3: CASSTSRSTDTQYF. The CDR3, as DNA: TGCGCCAGCAGTACTAGCAGAAGCACAGATACGCAGTATTTT.

V and J are TRBV15 and TRBJ1-1; D ambiguous. CDR3 length equals 14 residues. V lost 5 bases, J lost 3 bases, and 13 bases lay in between. Looked up from germline, CDR1 is LNHNV and CDR2 is YYDKDF (reference sequence). In DNA, the CDR3 is TGTGCCACCAGCCCCGGCACGGAGTACACTGAAGCTTTCTTT. Amino acid sequence: CATSPGTEYTEAFF.

J is TRBJ2-7 and V is TRBV24-1; TRBD2 matches 7 bases. CDR1 is KGHDR and CDR2 is SFDVKD in the germline V gene. The CDR3 is made up of 17 amino acids. After removal of 3 bases from V and 6 bases from J, the junction contained 16 bases not matched to a gene. The CDR3 nucleotides are TGTGCCACCAGTGATGCGCGGCGGGTGGGAGGGCCACCCGAGCAGTACTTC. Translating it yields CATSDARRVGGPPEQYF.

V and J are TRBV3-1 (or the pseudogene TRBV3-2) and TRBJ2-7; no definite D call. This CDR3 has 15 residues. The V end was cut by 5 bases, the J end by 5 bases, with 19 bases between. Per germline, CDR1 LGHDT and CDR2 YNNKEL (reference sequence). CDR3 in amino acids: CASSELLARVNEQYF. Written as DNA, the CDR3 is TGTGCCAGCAGCGAACTCTTAGCCAGAGTCAACGAGCAGTACTTC.

The chain carries TRBV10-3 and TRBJ2-7; TRBD2 matches 8 bases. Germline CDR1 is ENHRY and CDR2 is SYGVKD. V lost 0 bases, J lost 0 bases, and 1 base stayed unmatched. The CDR3 is made up of 15 amino acids. CDR3 amino acids: CAISESGTSSYEQYF. The CDR3 DNA is TGTGCCATCAGTGAGTCCGGGACTAGCTCCTACGAGCAGTACTTC.

The chain recombines TRBV24-1 with TRBJ2-7, with unresolved D. The CDR3 loop spans 19 amino acids. V was trimmed by 1 base and J by 0 bases, leaving 21 bases between them. In germline, CDR1 is KGHDR, CDR2 SFDVKD. The CDR3 loop is CATSDFHLWSPTLSYEQYF. The CDR3 nucleotides are TGTGCCACCAGTGATTTTCATCTATGGTCTCCTACCCTCTCCTACGAGCAGTACTTC.

The chain is built from TRBV2 and TRBJ2-7; 8 nucleotides match TRBD1. CDR3 size: 14 residues. Trimming cost V 6 bases and J 0 bases; bases outside gene matches: 4. The V gene's germline CDR1 is SNHLY and CDR2 FYNNEI. CDR3 in DNA: TGTGCCAGCAGCGGACAGGGACGCTCCTACGAGCAGTACTTC. Encoded protein: CASSGQGRSYEQYF.

The chain combines TRBV10-3 with TRBJ1-2; 8 positions match TRBD1. This CDR3 is 13 amino acids long. Germline CDR1 reads ENHRY; CDR2 reads SYGVKD. Germline trimming cut 6 bases from V and 5 bases from J; bases unmatched to any gene: 5. The CDR3 sequence: CAIRGRQGYGYTF. CDR3 sequence (DNA): TGTGCCATCAGGGGGAGACAGGGGTATGGCTACACCTTC.

The V and J genes are TRBV30 and TRBJ1-2, with a weak D call TRBD1 (5 bases). The germline V gene encodes CDR1 GTSNPN and CDR2 SVGIG (reference sequence). The CDR3 sequence is 14 residues long. Trimming took off 0 bases at V and 5 bases at J, with 13 bases between the two ends. The CDR3 loop is CAWSVVQGRYGYTF. The CDR3 DNA follows: TGTGCCTGGAGTGTAGTCCAGGGAAGATATGGCTACACCTTC.

This clone turned up a few times. The gene calls are TRBV6-1 and TRBJ1-1; D is unclear. This CDR3 has 13 amino acids. CDR1 and CDR2 from the germline V gene are MNHNS and SASEGT. The germline V and J ends were trimmed by 2 bases and 5 bases, with 9 bases remaining between them. Written as DNA, the CDR3 is TGTGCCAGCAGTGAAACGTGGAGGACTGAAGCTTTCTTT. Translating gives CASSETWRTEAFF.

This chain joins TRBV29-1 and TRBJ2-1; perhaps TRBD2 as D (5 bases). This CDR3 is 14 amino acids long. V lost 6 bases, J lost 3 bases, and 15 bases lay in between. The V gene's germline CDR1 is SQVTM and CDR2 ANQGSEA. In DNA, the CDR3 is TGCAGCGTCCTTCGGGATGGAGGCTACAATGAGCAGTTCTTC. Encoded protein: CSVLRDGGYNEQFF.

The count of this clone is one. The chain is built from TRBV3-1 (or the pseudogene TRBV3-2) and TRBJ2-1; 9 nucleotides line up with TRBD2. The CDR3 spans 15 residues. CDR1 and CDR2 (germline): LGHDT, YNNKEL (reference sequence). V lost 1 base, J lost 6 bases, and 4 bases stayed unmatched. This chain's CDR3 is CASSQVRLAVNEQFF. The CDR3, as DNA: TGTGCCAGCAGCCAAGTTCGACTAGCGGTCAATGAGCAGTTCTTC.

The rearrangement uses TRBV4-2 and TRBJ2-7, with TRBD2 matching 10 bases. The CDR3 extends over 15 amino acids. The germline V gene encodes CDR1 LGHNA and CDR2 YNFKEQ. V shed 1 base, J shed 3 bases, and the junction held 3 bases outside the gene matches. DNA of the CDR3: TGTGCCAGCAGCCAAGGTCTAGCGGGAGTCTACGAGCAGTACTTC. Its protein product is CASSQGLAGVYEQYF.

The V call is TRBV24-1, the J call TRBJ2-3, with 13 bases aligning to TRBD2. The V segment lost 3 bases and the J segment 0 bases; nucleotides outside the gene matches: 8. CDR3 length equals 19 residues. CDR1 is KGHDR and CDR2 is SFDVKD in the germline V gene. CDR3 nucleotide sequence: TGTGCCACCAGTGATCGACCGGGACTAGCGGGAACAAGCACAGATACGCAGTATTTT. As protein: CATSDRPGLAGTSTDTQYF.

The V gene is TRBV24-1, the J gene TRBJ1-2; unclear D gene. V was pared by 9 bases and J by 1 base, with 20 bases between. CDR3 length: 16 residues. Germline V gives CDR1 KGHDR, CDR2 SFDVKD. CDR3 protein: CATSPTSTDLNYGYTF. The DNA for the CDR3 is TGTGCCACCTCCCCGACATCCACAGACCTTAACTATGGCTACACCTTC.

The genes are TRBV28 and TRBJ2-7; D may be TRBD1 (7 bases). Germline V gene data show CDR1 as MDHEN and CDR2 as SYDVKM. V gave up 3 bases and J gave up 2 bases, with 17 bases separating them. This CDR3 region has 16 residues. The CDR3 bases are TGTGCCAGCAGTTTTCCCCCCAGGGGGACTCCCTACGAGCAGTACTTC. As protein: CASSFPPRGTPYEQYF.

The chain has TRBV4-3 and TRBJ2-1; 11 bases align to TRBD2. This CDR3 comprises 17 residues. Germline values: CDR1 LGHNA, CDR2 YSLEER. Trimming at V came to 1 base and at J to 0 bases, leaving 2 bases not matched to a gene. DNA of the CDR3: TGCGCCAGCAGCCAAGGAACTAGCGGGAGCTCCTACAATGAGCAGTTCTTC. Its protein product is CASSQGTSGSSYNEQFF.

This chain links TRBV30 with TRBJ1-5; TRBD1 agrees at 8 bases. Germline V gene lookup returns CDR1 GTSNPN and CDR2 SVGIG (reference sequence). The V gene end was trimmed by 1 base and the J gene end by 2 bases; junction bases not matched to a gene: 10. The CDR3 is made up of 17 amino acids. CDR3 DNA: TGTGCCTGGAGTGAAGGGACAGGTATACAACGCAATCAGCCCCAGCATTTT. Protein product: CAWSEGTGIQRNQPQHF.

This clone was observed a few times. The chain links TRBV10-3 to TRBJ1-1; tentative D call: TRBD1 (6 bases). CDR3 length: 14 residues. Germline CDR1 is ENHRY and CDR2 is SYGVKD. V lost 8 bases to trimming and J lost 1 base, with 14 bases between them. The CDR3: CAIQTDRTNTEAFF. The CDR3 nucleotides are TGTGCCATCCAAACGGACAGAACGAACACTGAAGCTTTCTTT.

The chain couples TRBV19 to TRBJ2-1; 10 nucleotides match TRBD1. J was trimmed by 1 base and V by 6 bases; bases with no gene match: 3. The CDR3 has 15 amino acids. The germline V gene has CDR1 LNHDA and CDR2 SQIVND (reference sequence). In DNA, the CDR3 is TGTGCCAGTAGACCGGGACAGGGGTCCTACAATGAGCAGTTCTTC. As protein: CASRPGQGSYNEQFF.

On this clone itself: A junction boundary mismatches the germline segment, possibly from a read error. The chain uses TRBV19 and TRBJ1-3; maybe TRBD1 (5 bases). The CDR3 is made up of 14 amino acids. Germline V lookup: CDR1 LNHDA, CDR2 SQIVND (reference sequence). The CDR3 sequence: CASSLDSSGNTIYF. CDR3 in DNA: TGTGCCAGTAGTCTAGACAGCTCTGGAAACACCATATATTTT.

The chain joins TRBV7-3 to TRBJ2-3; perhaps TRBD1 as D (5 bases). The length of the CDR3 is 14 residues. Germline V gene data show CDR1 as SGHTA and CDR2 as FQGTGA. Trimming removed 5 bases at V and 2 bases at J, with 11 bases between. The CDR3: CASSKAGPTDTQYF. The CDR3 DNA sequence: TGTGCCAGCAGCAAGGCAGGGCCCACAGATACGCAGTATTTT.

The rearrangement links TRBV5-4 to TRBJ1-3; 9 bases are shared with TRBD1. Germline CDR1 reads SGHNT; CDR2 reads YYREEE (reference sequence). This CDR3 is built from 17 residues. The V and J ends lost 4 bases and 1 base, in that order; junction bases with no gene match: 9. DNA for the CDR3: TGTGCCAGCAGCAGCGGACAGGGGATGAGATCTGGAAACACCATATATTTT. Translated: CASSSGQGMRSGNTIYF.

This chain joins TRBV25-1 and TRBJ1-1; TRBD1 might be the D (6 bases). The CDR3 has 12 amino acids. Germline lookup yields CDR1 MGHDK and CDR2 SYGVNS. Trimming pared 8 bases from V and 6 bases from J, leaving 13 bases between. The DNA for the CDR3 is TGTGCCAGCCCGGGACATTTCCCTGAAGCTTTCTTT. It codes for CASPGHFPEAFF.